This TCR beta chain was retrieved from a study of cytomegalovirus exposure and HLA in healthy donors. Study results and limitations: TCR sequences were mostly rare, though some public TCRs occurred in many donors. One later analysis, an examination of the approximately 130 validation repertoires, found that first-cohort TCR clusters tended to co-occur in them.

Produced via immunoSEQ multiplex PCR; TCRdb's table is partial and in-frame only. This sample has some 330,000 clones, with about nine tenths found just once. Concerning this clone itself: Its antigen is not identified.

Trimming cost V 4 bases and J 14 bases; bases outside gene matches: 10. The germline V gene has CDR1 KGHSH and CDR2 LQKENI. The CDR3 length is 13 residues. Sample: PBMCs. This sequence originates from a woman aged 18-29 years in good health and CMV-seronegative. The J gene is TRBJ1-4, the V gene TRBV18; 7 positions agree with TRBD1. The CDR3 here is CASSRGQSYGLFF. DNA for the CDR3: TGTGCCAGCTCACGGGGACAGTCTTATGGGCTGTTTTTT.